Here is one T cell receptor beta chain with its context. CDR1 MNHNY and CDR2 SVGAGI come from the germline V gene (reference sequence). The CDR3 runs to 16 residues. The V segment lost 7 bases and the J segment 2 bases; nucleotides outside the gene matches: 8. This specimen belongs to a study of blood T cell repertoires in COVID-19. Authors' analysis steps: Amplification of reference gene primers was used by the study to estimate nucleated cell counts. Generated by immunoSEQ multiplex PCR, the TCRdb table keeps only in-frame clones and is missing some. V and J calls and clone size follow that table, whereas D and trimming were derived from the DNA. This table holds about 400,000 clones, less than 90% found once.

The sequence was collected from a woman aged 55-70 years with COVID-19, enrolled during active disease. V gene TRBV6-6 combines with J gene TRBJ1-6, with TRBD1 identical over 7 bases. Sequences were obtained from peripheral blood. Here the CDR3 reads CASTRGTRTYNSPLHF. The DNA for the CDR3 is TGTGCCAGCACCAGGGGGACAAGGACCTATAATTCACCCCTCCACTTT.